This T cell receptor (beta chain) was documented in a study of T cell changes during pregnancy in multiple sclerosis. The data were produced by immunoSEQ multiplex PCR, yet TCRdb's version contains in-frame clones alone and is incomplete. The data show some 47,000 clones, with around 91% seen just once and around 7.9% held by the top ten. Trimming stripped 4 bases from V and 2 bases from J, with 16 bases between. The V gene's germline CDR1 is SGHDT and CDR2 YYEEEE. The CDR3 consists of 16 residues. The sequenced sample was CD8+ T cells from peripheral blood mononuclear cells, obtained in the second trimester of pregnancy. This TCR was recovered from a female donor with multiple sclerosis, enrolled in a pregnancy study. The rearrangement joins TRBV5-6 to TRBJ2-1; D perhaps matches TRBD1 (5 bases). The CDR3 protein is CASSSPRRTPYNEQFF. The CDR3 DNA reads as TGTGCCAGCAGCAGCCCCCGCCGGACACCCTACAATGAGCAGTTCTTC.